This T cell receptor beta chain was recovered during a study of regulatory T cells in long-lasting Graves disease. Library construction for TCR beta used iRepertoire HTBI primers and Arm-PCR of CDR3 regions. TCRdb redid the calling of the multiplex PCR reads with MiXCR, one entry per CDR3 protein. The repertoire holds 500,000 to 800,000 distinct CDR3 sequences, about 32% seen once, with roughly 41% in the top ten. In the case of this clonotype: What it binds is not known.

Regarding time point: persistent/refractory GD, antithyroid drugs over 5 years with positive TRAb. PBMCs were the source of the RNA used for TCR sequencing. V lost 4 bases, J lost 4 bases, and 4 bases stayed unmatched. Germline values: CDR1 MGHRA, CDR2 YSYEKL. This CDR3 is built from 14 residues. Study conclusions and caveats: The study found persistent patients shared more public clonotypes (approximately 2,700) than new patients (just over 950).

The rearrangement uses TRBV4-1 and TRBJ2-5; 9 bases align to TRBD1. The starting material was peripheral blood mononuclear cells (PBMCs), obtained when the disease was refractory, from a patient treated with antithyroid drugs. The sequence was collected from a female donor with Graves disease. CDR3 residues: CASSLHRGLETQYF. In nucleotides, the CDR3 is TGCGCCAGCAGCCTTCACAGGGGGCTAGAGACCCAGTACTTC.